One and the same sample provided the 5 T cell receptor beta chains below, sequenced in a study of long-term antiretroviral therapy in people with HIV. Sequencing used immunoSEQ v3.0 at survey level. Here immunoSEQ multiplex PCR was the method, and the copy in TCRdb shows in-frame clones only, minus some. The sample consists of 24,000 or so clones, roughly 85% of them appearing once. This material consisted of unsorted PBMCs, taken 1.2 years after starting antiretroviral therapy. The receptors derive from a woman aged 35 to 49 with HIV.

This sequence joins TRBV11-1 and TRBJ2-1; the match to TRBD2 covers 7 bases. Germline V lookup: CDR1 SGHAT, CDR2 FQDESV (reference sequence). With 3 bases clipped from V and 3 bases from J, the junction kept 2 bases outside the gene matches. The CDR3 is made up of 14 amino acids. CDR3 sequence: CASSLLAVYNEQFF. For the CDR3, the DNA is TGTGCCAGCAGCTTGCTAGCGGTCTACAATGAGCAGTTCTTC.

This clone was picked up a small number of times. The chain carries TRBV19 and TRBJ1-2; D remains unclear. The CDR3 contains 15 residues. Germline CDR1 LNHDA, CDR2 SQIVND (reference sequence). The V and J ends lost 3 bases and 6 bases respectively, with 17 bases between them. CDR3 DNA sequence: TGTGCCAGTAGTATCTCCGGCAGAACCCTTCATGGCTACACCTTC. It encodes CASSISGRTLHGYTF.

V is TRBV6-5 and J is TRBJ1-1; D unresolved. CDR3 length: 14 amino acids. V was pared by 2 bases and J by 0 bases, with 7 bases between. In germline, CDR1 is MNHEY, CDR2 SVGAGI. CDR3 nucleotides: TGTGCCAGCAGTTACGGCCAGATGAACACTGAAGCTTTCTTT. Its translation: CASSYGQMNTEAFF.

Regarding this clone: The identical CDR3 is also encoded by other nucleotide sequences in the sample. The rearrangement links TRBV4-3 to TRBJ1-1; no clear D gene. CDR3 size: 15 residues. Germline loops: CDR1 LGHNA, CDR2 YSLEER. V was clipped by 6 bases and J by 4 bases, with 18 bases between them. The CDR3 here is CASSQSVWVSTEAFF. The CDR3 nucleotides read TGCGCCAGCAGTCAATCAGTTTGGGTTTCCACTGAAGCTTTCTTT.

This clone was seen once. The chain uses TRBV10-3 and TRBJ1-5; 9 positions match TRBD1. V shed 4 bases and J 9 bases; nucleotides not matched to a gene: 7. The CDR3 is 14 residues long. CDR1 and CDR2 from the germline V gene are ENHRY and SYGVKD. The CDR3 DNA reads TGTGCCATCAGTGTAGGGACAGGGAGGCCGCCCCAGCATTTT. Protein product: CAISVGTGRPPQHF.